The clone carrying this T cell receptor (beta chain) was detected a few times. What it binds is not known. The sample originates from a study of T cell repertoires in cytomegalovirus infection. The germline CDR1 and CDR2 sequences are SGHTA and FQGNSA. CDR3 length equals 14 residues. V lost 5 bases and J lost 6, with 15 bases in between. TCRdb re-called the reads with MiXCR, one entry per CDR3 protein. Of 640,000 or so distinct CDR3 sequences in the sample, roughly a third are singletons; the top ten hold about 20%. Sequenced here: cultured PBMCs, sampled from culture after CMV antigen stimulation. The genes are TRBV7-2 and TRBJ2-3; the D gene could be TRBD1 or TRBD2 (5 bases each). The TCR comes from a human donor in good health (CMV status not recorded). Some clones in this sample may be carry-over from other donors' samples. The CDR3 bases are TGTGCCAGCAGCCCCCAGGGAACGGGGGATACGCAGTATTTT. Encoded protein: CASSPQGTGDTQYF.